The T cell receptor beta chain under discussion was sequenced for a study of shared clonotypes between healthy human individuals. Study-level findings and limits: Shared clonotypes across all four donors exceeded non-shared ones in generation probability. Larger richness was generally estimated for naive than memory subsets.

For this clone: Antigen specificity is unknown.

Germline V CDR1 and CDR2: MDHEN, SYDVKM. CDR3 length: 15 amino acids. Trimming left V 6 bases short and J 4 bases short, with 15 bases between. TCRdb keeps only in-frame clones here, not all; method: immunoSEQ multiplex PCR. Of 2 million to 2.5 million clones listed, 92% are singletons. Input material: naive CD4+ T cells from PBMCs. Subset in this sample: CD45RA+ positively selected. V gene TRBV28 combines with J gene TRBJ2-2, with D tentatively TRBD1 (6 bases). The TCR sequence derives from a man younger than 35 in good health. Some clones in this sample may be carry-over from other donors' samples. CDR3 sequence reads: CASRSQGRSTGELFF. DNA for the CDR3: TGTGCCAGCAGGTCACAGGGTCGGAGCACCGGGGAGCTGTTTTTT.